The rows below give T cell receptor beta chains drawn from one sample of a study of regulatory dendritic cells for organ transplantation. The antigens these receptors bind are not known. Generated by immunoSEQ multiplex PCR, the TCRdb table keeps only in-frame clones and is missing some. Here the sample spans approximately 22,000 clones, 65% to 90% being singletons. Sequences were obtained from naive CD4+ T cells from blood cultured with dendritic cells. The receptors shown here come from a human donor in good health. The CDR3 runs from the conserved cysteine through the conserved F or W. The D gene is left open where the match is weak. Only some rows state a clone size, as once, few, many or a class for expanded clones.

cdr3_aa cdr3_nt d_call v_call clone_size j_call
CASMGYTEAFF TGTGCCAGCATGGGATACACTGAAGCTTTCTTT NA TRBV25-1 NA TRBJ1-1
CASSYSILGGGVGFF TGTGCCAGCAGTTACTCGATATTAGGAGGGGGCGTTGGTTTCTTT TRBD1 TRBV6-5 NA TRBJ1-1
CATSREWQTLQETQYF TGTGCCACCAGCAGAGAGTGGCAGACGCTCCAAGAGACCCAGTACTTC NA TRBV15 NA TRBJ2-5
CASSPDWGIGARTGELFF TGTGCCAGCAGCCCGGATTGGGGGATTGGAGCACGGACCGGGGAGCTGTTTTTT NA TRBV5-6 NA TRBJ2-2
CASSYSRNEKLFF TGTGCCAGCAGTTACTCAAGGAATGAAAAACTGTTTTTT NA TRBV6-5 once TRBJ1-4
CASSLVTEAFF TGTGCCAGCAGCTTAGTGACGGAAGCTTTCTTT NA TRBV11-2 NA TRBJ1-1
CASSSNLAGGYNEQFF TGTGCTAGCAGCTCGAACCTAGCGGGGGGTTACAATGAGCAGTTCTTC TRBD2 TRBV7-7 NA TRBJ2-1
CASSSSQGWETQYF TGTGCCAGCAGCTCATCACAGGGTTGGGAGACCCAGTACTTC NA TRBV13 NA TRBJ2-5
CASSNHRGTYEQYF TGTGCCAGCAGTAACCACCGGGGGACCTACGAGCAGTACTTC NA TRBV6-5 NA TRBJ2-7
CASSSSPAQQYF TGTGCCAGCAGCTCCTCCCCGGCTCAGCAGTACTTC NA TRBV7-3 NA TRBJ2-7